This T cell receptor beta chain was profiled in a study of CD8 T cell repertoires and HIV-1 epitope variants. Study overall: Controls were a CMV, EBV and flu pool, Ebola AY9, and no peptide. Tested: three Gag epitope families, Nef HW9 and YT9.

Note on this clone: Its antigen is not known.

Sequencing was performed with immunoSEQ multiplex PCR; in TCRdb, only in-frame clones are kept and a portion is missing. The table lists about 7,000 clones, just over 65% of them singletons. The specimen sequenced was cultured CD8+ T cells derived from PBMCs. The receptor was isolated from a male donor with HIV.

This CDR3 reads CASSAQGGLPETQYF. CDR3 sequence (DNA): TGTGCCAGCAGCGCTCAGGGAGGGCTACCAGAGACCCAGTACTTC. The J gene is TRBJ2-5, the V gene TRBV9; 7 bases match TRBD2. The germline CDR1 and CDR2 sequences are SGDLS and YYNGEE. The ends lost 3 bases at V and 4 bases at J; junction bases unmatched: 9. CDR3 length: 15 residues.